This T cell receptor beta chain was observed in a study of blood T cell repertoires in COVID-19 (dated by TCRdb to the early 2020s). Some background on the complete study: The collaborator samples originated in the United States, Italy and Spain and spanned the acute and convalescent phases of COVID-19. The repertoires were released in a freely available public database intended as a resource for research on the immune response to SARS-CoV-2. Where HLA class I and class II types were available, the types were taken from metadata supplied by the sample provider, not from assay-based typing. Sample metadata almost always included a de-identified subject ID, COVID-19 status, age in years and sex. The material from the prospective study consisted of cDNA or gDNA derived from T cells, B-cell-depleted T cells, or PBMCs. The samples were drawn from two sources: the first 160 participants of the ongoing ImmuneRACE study, and over 1,000 subjects contributed by 6 global collaborators. Subjects who had been exposed to COVID-19, were actively infected with it, or had recovered from it provided the deeply sampled blood TCRbeta repertoires that made up the dataset. Study-level results and caveats: The amount of clinical and demographic metadata varied by source and participant and was provided uncurated.

As regards this clone: This clone's antigen is unknown. No qualities accompany the bases; no much larger clone lies one base away.

V has 3 bases trimmed and J has 4 bases trimmed; junction bases matching no gene number 6. From cysteine to phenylalanine, the CDR3 is 15 amino acids long. Only the CDR3 portion is preserved as DNA: 45 bases, with reading frame beginning at the first base. The germline V gene yields SGHRS for CDR1 and YFSETQ for CDR2. The immunoSEQ Assay, a bias-controlled multiplex PCR, was used to amplify TCRbeta CDR3 regions from genomic DNA. Per the source publication's procedure: Nucleated cell counts per sample were estimated from amplification of reference gene primers within the assay. To quantify the absolute abundance of each unique TCRbeta CDR3 rearrangement, sequence reads were collapsed and filtered. For each sample, productive Simpson clonality was calculated as the square root of Simpson's diversity index across productive rearrangements. The clones in this table, taken by TCRdb from immuneACCESS, are in-frame only. Not every clone is retained; where verified, under half of the shortfall comes from an unresolved V gene, and the cause of the rest is unknown. V and J calls and clone size come straight from that table; D and trimming were deduced from the DNA. The sample includes roughly 100,000 clones, with about 90% observed a single time. 3% to 4.5% of the sample is taken by the ten largest.

Collaborating institutions collected whole blood in K2EDTA tubes following their own protocols. For TCRbeta analysis, collaborator samples were shipped as frozen whole blood, as isolated PBMCs, or as DNA extracted from either sample type. In this chain, TRBV5-1 is recombined with TRBJ2-3; a stretch of 9 junction bases matches TRBD2. This TCR was sampled from a woman between 45 and 60 years old in a cohort sampled during active COVID-19. The material sequenced was peripheral blood. The CDR3 has the sequence CASSSGLARADTQYF. The nucleotides read TGCGCCAGCAGCTCCGGACTAGCGCGGGCAGATACGCAGTATTTT.